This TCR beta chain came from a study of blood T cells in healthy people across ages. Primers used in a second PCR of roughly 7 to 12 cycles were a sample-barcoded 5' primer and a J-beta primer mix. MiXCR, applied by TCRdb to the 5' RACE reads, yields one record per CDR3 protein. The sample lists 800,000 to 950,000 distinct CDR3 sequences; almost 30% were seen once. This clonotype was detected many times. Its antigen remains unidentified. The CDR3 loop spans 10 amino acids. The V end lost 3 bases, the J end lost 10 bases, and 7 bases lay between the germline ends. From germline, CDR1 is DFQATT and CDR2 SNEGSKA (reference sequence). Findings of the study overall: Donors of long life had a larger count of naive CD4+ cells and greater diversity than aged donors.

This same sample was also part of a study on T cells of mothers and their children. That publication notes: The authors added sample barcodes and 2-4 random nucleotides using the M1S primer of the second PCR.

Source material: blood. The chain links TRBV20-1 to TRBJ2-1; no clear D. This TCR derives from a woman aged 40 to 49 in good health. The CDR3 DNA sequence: TGCAGTGCTAGCCGGAGAGAGCAGTTCTTC. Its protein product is CSASRREQFF.